The 11 T cell receptor beta chains below were found in one sample sequenced in a study of CD8 T cells in ankylosing spondylitis. Study-level points and caveats: The study identified a TCR beta motif of roughly eight highly homologous variants that appeared characteristic of ankylosing spondylitis blood.

TCRdb used MiXCR to reprocess the 5' RACE reads, holding one entry per CDR3 protein. Here the sample spans roughly 90,000 distinct CDR3 sequences, about 8.3% being singletons. No antigen is known for these receptors. Sequenced material: blood, either unsorted or a sorted T cell fraction (not recorded which). The receptors here all came from a male donor with ankylosing spondylitis.

This clonotype was recorded at least ten times. The V call is TRBV24-1, the J call TRBJ2-1, with 9 positions matching TRBD2. This CDR3 comprises 15 residues. V dropped 0 bases and J dropped 12; count of bases not matched to a gene: 8. Germline CDR1 and CDR2: KGHDR and SFDVKD. In DNA, the CDR3 is TGTGCCACCAGTGATTTGTTTGGTCGGCGGGAGGGGCAGTTCTTC. Translation: CATSDLFGRREGQFF.

This clonotype was detected many times. This chain links TRBV5-6 with TRBJ1-1; D unresolved. Germline values: CDR1 SGHDT, CDR2 YYEEEE. This CDR3 is built from 15 residues. Trimming cost V 1 base and J 3 bases, with 13 bases left between them. The CDR3 DNA reads as TGTGCCAGCAGCTTGAGCCTGGGGAGGGACACTGAAGCTTTCTTT. This codes for CASSLSLGRDTEAFF.

This clonotype was counted many times. J is TRBJ2-3 and V is TRBV5-1, with D possibly being TRBD1 (5 bases). This CDR3 is built from 15 residues. V lost 5 bases to trimming and J lost 0 bases, with 13 bases between them. Germline values: CDR1 SGHRS, CDR2 YFSETQ. The DNA of the CDR3 is TGCGCCAGCAGGGCAGGGTTCACAAGCACAGATACGCAGTATTTT. Translated: CASRAGFTSTDTQYF.

This clonotype came up a few times. The gene calls are TRBV7-2 and TRBJ2-1, with TRBD2 matching 7 bases. Germline V gene data show CDR1 as SGHTA and CDR2 as FQGNSA. This CDR3 region has 15 residues. V was pared by 0 bases and J by 9 bases, with 8 bases of the junction left unmatched. The CDR3 sequence is CASSLAGAGVGEQFF. CDR3 bases: TGTGCCAGCAGCTTAGCAGGGGCGGGAGTAGGTGAGCAGTTCTTC.

This clonotype has just a few counts. The chain combines TRBV24-1 with TRBJ2-1; D ambiguous. This CDR3 spans 13 amino acids. Germline V gene sequence: CDR1 KGHDR, CDR2 SFDVKD. Trimming left V 3 bases short and J 4 bases short, with 6 bases between. This chain's CDR3 is CATSDNFYNEQFF. Here the CDR3 DNA reads TGTGCCACCAGTGATAACTTTTACAATGAGCAGTTCTTC.

The chain carries TRBV7-9 and TRBJ2-1; 11 bases agree with TRBD1. V lost 5 bases and J lost 7; bases outside the gene matches: 7. CDR3 size: 15 residues. Germline V gene lookup returns CDR1 SEHNR and CDR2 FQNEAQ (reference sequence). CDR3 sequence (DNA): TGTGCCAGCAGCACCGGACAGGGGGCTAGGAATGAGCAGTTCTTC. As protein: CASSTGQGARNEQFF.

This clonotype has more than one count but fewer than ten. The V gene is TRBV4-1, the J gene TRBJ2-7; 8 positions agree with TRBD1. The length of the CDR3 is 15 residues. J gave up 0 bases and V 1 base, and 2 bases lay outside the gene matches. Germline-derived CDR1 and CDR2 are MGHRA and YSYEKL. The CDR3 spells CASSQGTGPSYEQYF. The CDR3 coding sequence is TGCGCCAGCAGCCAAGGGACAGGGCCCTCCTACGAGCAGTACTTC.

A few counts support this clonotype. This chain links TRBV5-6 with TRBJ2-7; 8 nucleotides agree with TRBD1. The CDR3 length is 15 residues. Germline V gene data show CDR1 as SGHDT and CDR2 as YYEEEE. The V segment lost 2 bases and the J segment 3 bases; nucleotides outside the gene matches: 7. This CDR3 is CASSFLGQGHYEQYF. The CDR3 coding sequence is TGTGCCAGCAGCTTCCTAGGACAGGGACACTACGAGCAGTACTTC.

This clonotype was seen only a few times. The chain is built from TRBV13 and TRBJ2-1, with 10 bases matching TRBD2. The ends lost 5 bases at V and 6 bases at J; junction bases unmatched: 10. CDR1 is PRHDT and CDR2 is FYEKMQ in the germline V gene (reference sequence). This CDR3 contains 16 residues. The CDR3 DNA follows: TGTGCCAGCAGCCATCCCCTAGCGGGAGATCTCAATGAGCAGTTCTTC. Translated, it gives CASSHPLAGDLNEQFF.

This clonotype was seen many times. The gene calls are TRBV20-1 and TRBJ2-2; 12 nucleotides agree with TRBD2. Germline assignment: CDR1 DFQATT and CDR2 SNEGSKA (reference sequence). This CDR3 region has 17 residues. V was pared by 0 bases and J by 4 bases, with 6 bases of the junction left unmatched. The CDR3 nucleotides read TGCAGTGCTAGAGATACTAGCGGGAGGTCGGGCACCGGGGAGCTGTTTTTT. Encoded protein: CSARDTSGRSGTGELFF.

Only a few counts were recorded for this clonotype. The chain uses TRBV2 and TRBJ2-3; 7 nucleotides match TRBD2. The trim removed 2 bases at V and 0 bases at J, leaving 8 bases unmatched. CDR1 and CDR2 (germline): SNHLY, FYNNEI. The CDR3 consists of 17 residues. The CDR3 reads CASSERHPGLSTDTQYF. As DNA, the CDR3 is TGTGCCAGCAGTGAAAGACACCCGGGACTAAGCACAGATACGCAGTATTTT.